Listed here are 6 T cell receptor beta chains from one sample, sequenced in a study of blood T cell repertoires in COVID-19. This table comes from immunoSEQ multiplex PCR, and its TCRdb copy is limited to in-frame clones, with some not included. The repertoire holds about 50,000 clones, with 78% as singletons. The specimen was PBMCs or T cells enriched from blood (not recorded which). The receptors stem from a woman in her forties or fifties with acute COVID-19.

This clone was seen more than once but under ten times. The chain couples TRBV18 to TRBJ1-1, with D possibly TRBD1 on 5 matching bases. The V gene lost 3 bases and the J gene lost 0 bases, with 11 bases spanning the gap. This CDR3 is built from 15 residues. Germline V gives CDR1 KGHSH, CDR2 LQKENI. In DNA form, the CDR3 reads TGTGCCAGCTCACCCGCTCCAGGGATGAACACTGAAGCTTTCTTT. This encodes CASSPAPGMNTEAFF.

The chain joins TRBV5-1 to TRBJ1-4; D is perhaps TRBD1 (6 bases). Germline CDR1 SGHRS, CDR2 YFSETQ. Deletions cut 4 bases from V and 0 bases from J, with 10 bases between. The CDR3 sequence is 15 residues long. The CDR3 region is CASSLGHSTNEKLFF. DNA for the CDR3: TGCGCCAGCAGCCTGGGACACTCAACTAATGAAAAACTGTTTTTT.

This chain links TRBV19 with TRBJ2-7, with D uncertain. Germline V gene sequence: CDR1 LNHDA, CDR2 SQIVND (reference sequence). The CDR3 contains 14 residues. V was trimmed by 3 bases and J by 2 bases, leaving 11 bases between them. The chain's CDR3 is CASSIIGNTYEQYF. DNA for the CDR3: TGTGCCAGTAGTATCATCGGTAATACCTACGAGCAGTACTTC.

The rearrangement uses TRBV7-9 and TRBJ1-6; perhaps TRBD1 as D (5 bases). The V and J ends lost 4 bases and 9 bases respectively, with 13 bases between them. The CDR3 totals 14 residues. CDR1 and CDR2 (germline): SEHNR, FQNEAQ (reference sequence). CDR3 residues: CASSSSGLASPLHF. The DNA of the CDR3 is TGTGCCAGCAGCTCCTCGGGACTTGCTTCACCCCTCCACTTT.

A few counts support this clone. The V and J genes are TRBV7-3 and TRBJ1-1; no firm D call. From germline, CDR1 is SGHTA and CDR2 FQGTGA. V lost 3 bases to trimming and J lost 2 bases, with 7 bases between them. This CDR3 has 13 amino acids. The CDR3 loop reads CASSLGTNTEAFF. The CDR3 DNA sequence: TGTGCCAGCAGCTTGGGCACAAACACTGAAGCTTTCTTT.

The table lists this clone with many counts. The chain recombines TRBV7-3 with TRBJ1-1; 8 bases are shared with TRBD1. The CDR3 totals 16 residues. The V segment lost 4 bases and the J segment 3 bases; nucleotides outside the gene matches: 10. Germline V CDR1 and CDR2: SGHTA, FQGTGA. The CDR3 DNA reads TGTGCCAGCAGCTCCCACGGCGGACAGGGAGACACTGAAGCTTTCTTT. Translation: CASSSHGGQGDTEAFF.